The following is a TCR beta chain sequence with its context. Antigen: not known. The CDR3 runs 14 residues. Germline V gene sequence: CDR1 SQVTM, CDR2 ANQGSEA. Losses at the gene ends were 6 bases for V and 3 bases for J; bases not matched to a gene: 8. These data are taken from a study of cytomegalovirus exposure and HLA in healthy donors. Looking at the study overall: Earlier, 200 million or so T cells were analyzed, and 117 million unique TCR beta sequences were found among them. General study findings and limits: Overall, approximately 150 TCR beta chains were annotated as cytomegalovirus-associated. In presence/absence analyses, roughly uniform sequencing depth across donors was assumed.

With 60 Vbeta and 13 Jbeta primers, the PCR was carried out. Sequencing used immunoSEQ multiplex PCR; TCRdb keeps in-frame clones, though not all of them. Of 30,000 to 50,000 clones in the sample, approximately 63% were seen once. The sequencing sample was made of PBMCs. The TCR comes from a man aged 35 to 55 in good health and CMV-seronegative. The chain uses TRBV29-1 and TRBJ1-2, with 9 bases lining up with TRBD1. CDR3 amino acids: CSVRQGGRDYGYTF. The CDR3 DNA sequence: TGCAGCGTCCGACAGGGGGGACGGGACTATGGCTACACCTTC.